These 15 T cell receptor beta chains share one sample of origin, sequenced in a study of metastatic and nonmetastatic thyroid tumors. No treatment had been given to any patient before thyroid surgery. Using MiXCR, TCRdb reanalyzed the PCR reads. Of roughly 17,000 clones in the sample, roughly 24% are singletons; the top ten hold more than 10%. Material: tumor tissue. Receptors were obtained from a male donor with papillary thyroid cancer or a benign thyroid nodule (not recorded which). Some clones in this sample may be carry-over from other donors' samples.

This clone was observed a few times. V gene TRBV6-5 combines with J gene TRBJ1-2, with D tentatively TRBD1 (5 bases). The V and J ends lost 2 bases and 8 bases respectively, with 15 bases between them. This CDR3 comprises 14 residues. The germline gives CDR1 MNHEY, CDR2 SVGAGI. The CDR3 region has the DNA TGTGCCAGCAGTTACAGCGGGCAGGGAGAGGGCTACACCTTC. Encoded protein: CASSYSGQGEGYTF.

This clone appeared a few times. The rearrangement joins TRBV6-1 to TRBJ2-7; no firm D call. The CDR3 is 14 amino acids. V gave up 4 bases and J gave up 2 bases, with 12 bases separating them. CDR1 MNHNS and CDR2 SASEGT come from the germline V gene. The CDR3 protein is CASSVEGIAYEQYF. The CDR3 nucleotides are TGTGCCAGCAGTGTGGAAGGGATAGCCTACGAGCAGTACTTC.

This clone was picked up a small number of times. The rearrangement uses TRBV5-1 and TRBJ1-2; the D gene is possibly TRBD1 (5 bases). Germline values: CDR1 SGHRS, CDR2 YFSETQ. This CDR3 contains 12 residues. Trimming took off 4 bases at V and 4 bases at J, with 8 bases between the two ends. The CDR3 bases are TGCGCCAGCAGCGGGGCAGGCTATGGCTACACCTTC. Translated, it gives CASSGAGYGYTF.

This clone showed up just a few times. The CDR3 loop is CASRLFSGELFF. The CDR3 coding sequence is TGTGCCAGCAGATTATTTTCCGGGGAGCTGTTTTTT. The genes are TRBV12-3 or TRBV12-4 and TRBJ2-2, with unresolved D. Trimming cost V 6 bases and J 6 bases, with 8 bases left between them. The CDR3 sequence is 12 residues long.

Only a few counts were recorded for this clone. The chain employs TRBV27 and TRBJ2-5, with D hard to call. Per germline, CDR1 MNHEY and CDR2 SMNVEV (reference sequence). The CDR3 sequence is 12 residues long. With 2 bases removed from V and 5 bases from J, the gap between germline ends came to 6 bases. The CDR3 DNA sequence: TGTGCCAGCAGTTTAAACGGGGAGACCCAGTACTTC. Residues: CASSLNGETQYF.

This clone was detected many times. The chain couples TRBV9 to TRBJ2-5; unclear D gene. V gave up 3 bases and J gave up 2 bases, with 11 bases separating them. Germline V gene data show CDR1 as SGDLS and CDR2 as YYNGEE. CDR3 length: 14 amino acids. The CDR3 coding sequence is TGTGCCAGCAGCGCCGCCCAGGTTCAAGAGACCCAGTACTTC. Translating gives CASSAAQVQETQYF.

This clone appeared many times. The V and J genes are TRBV18 and TRBJ1-1, with D perhaps matching TRBD1 (5 bases). CDR3 size: 14 residues. The V end lost 2 bases, the J end lost 6 bases, and 13 bases lay between the germline ends. Per germline, CDR1 KGHSH and CDR2 LQKENI. CDR3 nucleotide sequence: TGTGCCAGCTCACCATGGGGCAGCCGGGCTGAAGCTTTCTTT. Amino acids: CASSPWGSRAEAFF. The whole variable domain, remainder taken from reference TRBV18 and TRBJ1-1, is NAGVMQNPRHLVRRRGQEARLRCSPMKGHSHVYWYRQLPEEGLKFMVYLQKENIIDESGMPKERFSAEFPKEGPSILRIQQVVRGDSAAYFCASSPWGSRAEAFFGQGTRLTVV.

This clone was seen many times. Other nucleotide sequences from this sample produce the same CDR3. V and J are TRBV5-1 and TRBJ2-5, with 7 bases identical to TRBD2. Germline values: CDR1 SGHRS, CDR2 YFSETQ. V gave up 0 bases and J gave up 2 bases; unmatched junction bases: 10. The CDR3 totals 17 residues. CDR3 loop: CASSLGALGAGQETQYF. The CDR3 DNA sequence: TGCGCCAGCAGCTTGGGGGCCCTCGGAGCGGGGCAAGAGACCCAGTACTTC.

This clone came up many times. This chain joins TRBV5-8 and TRBJ2-1; D uncertain. Germline lookup yields CDR1 SGHTS and CDR2 YDEGEE. V lost 0 bases to trimming and J lost 1 base, with 8 bases between them. The CDR3 spans 15 residues. The CDR3 DNA reads as TGTGCCAGCAGCTTGGGGTCAGCGTCCTACAATGAGCAGTTCTTC. This translates into CASSLGSASYNEQFF.

The CDR3 loop is CASSLTLSQPQHF. The CDR3 region has the DNA TGTGCCAGCAGTTTAACCCTAAGTCAGCCCCAGCATTTT. The chain is built from TRBV12-3 or TRBV12-4 and TRBJ1-5; the D is unclear. The CDR3 has 13 amino acids. Trimming stripped 2 bases from V and 6 bases from J, with 8 bases between.

This clone rates as medium-sized. V usage is TRBV5-5 and J usage is TRBJ2-1; 7 nucleotides agree with TRBD1. The V and J ends lost 0 bases and 8 bases, in that order; junction bases with no gene match: 14. Looked up from germline, CDR1 is SGHKS and CDR2 is YYEKEE (reference sequence). The length of the CDR3 is 17 residues. Here the CDR3 DNA reads TGTGCCAGCAGCTTGGGGGGCCCGCGACAGGGCCTTTATGAGCAGTTCTTC. This translates into CASSLGGPRQGLYEQFF.

This clone was found many times. This rearrangement joins TRBV29-1 to TRBJ2-1; D tentatively reads TRBD1 or TRBD2 (5 bases each). CDR1 and CDR2 from the germline V gene are SQVTM and ANQGSEA. Trimming cost V 0 bases and J 7 bases, with 19 bases left between them. CDR3 size: 16 residues. CDR3 amino acids: CSVEDPLRGRGNEQFF. Here the CDR3 DNA reads TGCAGCGTTGAAGATCCCCTGAGGGGAAGAGGGAATGAGCAGTTCTTC.

The V gene is TRBV20-1, the J gene TRBJ2-5, with D perhaps assigned TRBD1 or TRBD2 (6 bases each). Trimming pared 3 bases from V and 5 bases from J, leaving 13 bases between. Germline V CDR1 and CDR2: DFQATT, SNEGSKA (reference sequence). This CDR3 is built from 13 residues. The CDR3 DNA follows: TGCAGTGCTAGCGGGGGCCATAGGGAGACCCAGTACTTC. Translation gives CSASGGHRETQYF.

The chain recombines TRBV6-4 with TRBJ1-4, with 9 bases that match TRBD1. The V segment lost 8 bases and the J segment 6 bases; nucleotides outside the gene matches: 7. Germline V gene data show CDR1 as MRHNA and CDR2 as SNTAGT. The CDR3 has 14 residues. CDR3 sequence (DNA): TGTGCCAGCGGCCCCGGGACAGGGCATGAAAAACTGTTTTTT. Its translation is CASGPGTGHEKLFF.

This clone counts as medium-sized. V and J are TRBV6-1 and TRBJ2-1; 7 nucleotides align to TRBD1. The CDR3 contains 11 residues. V was clipped by 10 bases and J by 6 bases; unmatched bases: 3. Germline CDR1 and CDR2: MNHNS and SASEGT. This CDR3 reads CATNRGNEQFF. Written as DNA, the CDR3 is TGTGCCACCAACAGGGGCAATGAGCAGTTCTTC.